The 15 T cell receptor beta chains below come from one sample, sequenced in a study of diagnostic markers for celiac disease. With the reads reprocessed, TCRdb shows one record per CDR3 protein and no DNA. This sample contains approximately 3,500 distinct CDR3 sequences. Sequenced sample: either unsorted cells or a sorted T cell fraction (not recorded which). The origin of the receptors is a human donor. This table probably holds off-target reads from a library built for another chain.

CDR3 region: CASLGMGREQFF. This chain connects TRBV19 to TRBJ2-1; TCRdb designates TRBD2, a call that cannot be tested without DNA. Germline V gives CDR1 LNHDA, CDR2 SQIVND (reference sequence). The CDR3 totals 12 residues. Using reference TRBV19 and TRBJ2-1 for the parts outside the CDR3, the full variable domain is DGGITQSPKYLFRKEGQNVTLSCEQNLNHDAMYWYRQDPGQGLRLIYYSQIVNDFQKGDIAEGYSVSREKKESFPLTVTSAQKNPTAFYLCASLGMGREQFFGPGTRLTVL.

This clonotype is deemed medium-sized by its frequency. The genes are TRBV20-1 and TRBJ2-5; the D call of TRBD1 rests on TCRdb alone, since no DNA is present to check it. Germline V gene data show CDR1 as DFQATT and CDR2 as SNEGSKA (reference sequence). CDR3 length: 14 residues. CDR3: CSARRSGGDGTQYF.

The CDR3 is CATGGPLDEQFF. The chain has TRBV24-1 and TRBJ2-1; TCRdb outputs TRBD1, but without DNA this stays unchecked. The V gene's germline CDR1 is KGHDR and CDR2 SFDVKD. This CDR3 has 12 residues.

In terms of frequency, this clonotype is medium-sized (0.01 to 0.1%). The gene calls are TRBV18 and TRBJ2-2; TCRdb's D call, TRBD1, is unchecked because there is no DNA. The CDR3 has 16 amino acids. In germline, CDR1 is KGHSH, CDR2 LQKENI. The CDR3 sequence: CASSLTATRNTGELFF.

The rearrangement uses TRBV11-2 and TRBJ1-3. Per germline, CDR1 SGHAT and CDR2 FQNNGV. CDR3 length: 12 residues. CDR3 sequence reads: CASSLSGNTIYF. Full variable domain (rest looked up from reference TRBV11-2 and TRBJ1-3): EAGVAQSPRYKIIEKRQSVAFWCNPISGHATLYWYQQILGQGPKLLIQFQNNGVVDDSQLPKDRFSAERLKGVDSTLKIQPAKLEDSAVYLCASSLSGNTIYFGEGSWLTVV.

The V and J genes are TRBV12-3 or TRBV12-4 and TRBJ2-1. There are 14 residues in the CDR3. The CDR3 sequence is CASSLSNSYNEQFF.

This clonotype registers medium-sized (0.01 to 0.1%) by frequency. The genes are TRBV20-1 and TRBJ1-1; TCRdb selects TRBD1, and the lack of DNA leaves this call unchecked. The germline gives CDR1 DFQATT, CDR2 SNEGSKA (reference sequence). The CDR3 consists of 11 residues. CDR3 sequence: CSARAQVPLFF.

The rearrangement joins TRBV6-5 to TRBJ1-1. Per germline, CDR1 MNHEY and CDR2 SVGAGI. The CDR3 spans 11 residues. CDR3 in amino acids: CASRENTEAFF.

The chain is built from TRBV7-8 and TRBJ1-1; the D call of TRBD1 rests on TCRdb alone, since no DNA is present to check it. This CDR3 spans 15 amino acids. CDR1 is SGHVS, CDR2 FQNEAQ, per germline. CDR3 residues: CASSLFRTGVTEAFF.

This chain connects TRBV5-5 to TRBJ1-1; TCRdb indicates TRBD1, and absent DNA this call remains unverified. This CDR3 has 15 amino acids. In germline, CDR1 is SGHKS, CDR2 YYEKEE (reference sequence). CDR3 region: CASSLGTGMNTEAFF.

This clonotype registers medium-sized by frequency. The V gene is TRBV28, the J gene TRBJ2-7; TCRdb's D gene call, TRBD1, goes unchecked for lack of DNA. The CDR3 runs 13 residues. CDR1 and CDR2 (germline): MDHEN, SYDVKM. The CDR3: CASDPGFSYEQYF.

The J gene is TRBJ2-7, the V gene TRBV28; TCRdb selects TRBD1, and the lack of DNA leaves this call unchecked. Germline V gene data show CDR1 as MDHEN and CDR2 as SYDVKM. This CDR3 region has 13 residues. The CDR3: CASTYGGGYEQYF.

Judged by frequency, this clonotype is large. J is TRBJ2-3 and V is TRBV4-3. This CDR3 contains 14 residues. Germline CDR1 reads LGHNA; CDR2 reads YSLEER. CDR3 residues: CASSQEHSTDTQYF.

This chain connects TRBV7-3 to TRBJ2-1; TCRdb's D call of TRBD1 is untestable without DNA. CDR1 is SGHTA, CDR2 FQGTGA, per germline. The CDR3 consists of 17 residues. This CDR3 reads CASSLAGAGQGYNEQFF.

The chain couples TRBV30 to TRBJ2-2. CDR3 size: 11 residues. CDR1 GTSNPN and CDR2 SVGIG come from the germline V gene (reference sequence). The CDR3 reads CAVNRGRELFF. The variable domain in full, with the rest retrieved from reference TRBV30 and TRBJ2-2, is SQTIHQWPATLVQPVGSPLSLECTVEGTSNPNLYWYRQAAGRGLQLLFYSVGIGQISSEVPQNLSASRPQDRQFILSSKKLLLSDSGFYLCAVNRGRELFFGEGSRLTVL.